The 28 T cell receptor beta chains below all came from one sample that was sequenced in a study of T cell repertoires in cytomegalovirus infection (dated by TCRdb to between 2019 and 2020). These TCRs' antigens remain unknown. Sequencing instrument: Illumina HiSeq 1500. TCRdb itself trimmed the public reads at Q25 with fastp, ran MiXCR and retained productive beta chains. Records with the same CDR3 protein are collapsed into one entry carrying the most frequent genes and DNA. This sample gives roughly 570,000 distinct CDR3 sequences in total; approximately 40% of them show up just once. 40% to 60% of the sample goes to the ten largest clones. Interpreted using the paper, the treatment or condition label stands for: in vitro stimulation with specific CMV peptide epitopes to enrich CMV-specific T cells. This sample comprised cultured PBMCs, obtained from culture after CMV antigen stimulation. The origin of the receptors is a human donor in good health (CMV status not recorded). Some clones in this sample may be carry-over from other donors' samples.

V is TRBV7-9 and J is TRBJ1-4, with 8 bases matching TRBD1. With 5 bases clipped from V and 5 bases from J, the junction kept 7 bases outside the gene matches. Germline V lookup: CDR1 SEHNR, CDR2 FQNEAQ (reference sequence). The CDR3 loop spans 15 amino acids. CDR3 region: CASSPRQGWNEKLFF. For the CDR3, the DNA is TGTGCCAGCAGCCCGAGACAGGGGTGGAATGAAAAACTGTTTTTT. Filled out from reference TRBV7-9 and TRBJ1-4, the complete variable domain reads DTGVSQNPRHKITKRGQNVTFRCDPISEHNRLYWYRQTLGQGPEFLTYFQNEAQLEKSRLLSDRFSAERPKGSFSTLEIQRTEQGDSAMYLCASSPRQGWNEKLFFGSGTQLSVL.

The V call is TRBV11-2, the J call TRBJ2-7, with D hard to call. Trimming stripped 3 bases from V and 4 bases from J, with 10 bases between. This CDR3 region has 13 residues. CDR1 is SGHAT and CDR2 is FQNNGV in the germline V gene. The CDR3 spells CASSFGWSYEQYF. CDR3 sequence (DNA): TGTGCCAGCAGCTTTGGATGGTCTTACGAGCAGTACTTC. The variable domain in full, with the rest retrieved from reference TRBV11-2 and TRBJ2-7, is EAGVAQSPRYKIIEKRQSVAFWCNPISGHATLYWYQQILGQGPKLLIQFQNNGVVDDSQLPKDRFSAERLKGVDSTLKIQPAKLEDSAVYLCASSFGWSYEQYFGPGTRLTVT.

The gene calls are TRBV7-9 and TRBJ2-7; a weak D match, TRBD1 (6 bases). Germline V CDR1 and CDR2: SEHNR, FQNEAQ (reference sequence). CDR3 size: 13 residues. V lost 6 bases to trimming and J lost 1 base, with 10 bases between them. CDR3 DNA sequence: TGTGCCAGCAGACCTGGACAGTCCTACGAGCAGTACTTC. Translated, it gives CASRPGQSYEQYF.

The chain uses TRBV11-2 and TRBJ2-3; D not resolved. The ends were cut back, 7 bases at V and 9 bases at J, with 14 bases in the middle. Germline CDR1 reads SGHAT; CDR2 reads FQNNGV. The CDR3 runs 12 residues. CDR3 protein: CASNLRAGTQYF. The CDR3, as DNA: TGTGCCAGCAACCTAAGGGCCGGGACGCAGTATTTT.

The chain uses TRBV20-1 and TRBJ2-5; TRBD2 is a possible D gene (5 bases). V gave up 1 base and J gave up 1 base, with 16 bases separating them. This CDR3 has 16 amino acids. In germline, CDR1 is DFQATT, CDR2 SNEGSKA (reference sequence). This chain's CDR3 is CSARVPGLVPQETQYF. In DNA form, the CDR3 reads TGCAGTGCTAGAGTCCCAGGACTGGTCCCCCAAGAGACCCAGTACTTC.

V gene TRBV15 combines with J gene TRBJ2-3, with 15 bases identical to TRBD2. This CDR3 is built from 19 residues. Germline V gene lookup returns CDR1 LNHNV and CDR2 YYDKDF (reference sequence). The J segment lost 4 bases and the V segment lost 4 bases, leaving 12 bases of the junction unmatched. CDR3 in DNA: TGTGCCACCAGCATTTGGACTAGCGGGAGGGCCGGAGCACCAGATACGCAGTATTTT. It encodes CATSIWTSGRAGAPDTQYF.

The chain links TRBV19 to TRBJ2-5, with D possibly being TRBD2 (5 bases). Germline CDR1 LNHDA, CDR2 SQIVND (reference sequence). This CDR3 is 13 amino acids long. Trimming stripped 6 bases from V and 0 bases from J, with 8 bases between. The CDR3 nucleotides read TGTGCCAGTAGAGCGGCGTACCAAGAGACCCAGTACTTC. Amino acids: CASRAAYQETQYF.

The V call is TRBV12-3 or TRBV12-4, the J call TRBJ2-7; D unclear. CDR3 length equals 13 residues. Between the trimmed V and J ends, which lost 2 bases and 2 bases, there was a span of 7 bases. This chain's CDR3 is CASSLFRTYEQYF. The CDR3 nucleotides read TGTGCCAGCAGTTTATTCCGCACCTACGAGCAGTACTTC.

In its sample, this clonotype was seen a few times. The chain links TRBV7-2 to TRBJ1-5, with TRBD1 identical over 8 bases. This CDR3 contains 15 residues. With V trimmed by 2 bases and J by 11 bases, 11 bases remained unmatched. Germline CDR1 and CDR2: SGHTA and FQGNSA. CDR3 nucleotide sequence: TGTGCCAGCAGCTTAATCGGGACAGGCCGATGGGCCCAGCATTTT. It encodes CASSLIGTGRWAQHF.

This rearrangement joins TRBV20-1 to TRBJ2-5; TRBD1 is a possible D gene (6 bases). CDR3 length: 19 residues. Germline V gene lookup returns CDR1 DFQATT and CDR2 SNEGSKA (reference sequence). V lost 0 bases, J lost 1 base, and 24 bases lay in between. In DNA, the CDR3 is TGCAGTGCTAGAGATCCCCCCCAGGGGTCCACCAGAACCCAAGAGACCCAGTACTTC. It translates to CSARDPPQGSTRTQETQYF.

The chain carries TRBV10-3 and TRBJ2-7; 8 positions agree with TRBD2. This CDR3 comprises 12 residues. Unmatched junction bases numbered 2, after V lost 8 bases and J lost 2 bases. The V gene's germline CDR1 is ENHRY and CDR2 SYGVKD. CDR3 residues: CAIGGLAYEQYF. The DNA for the CDR3 is TGTGCCATCGGGGGACTAGCCTACGAGCAGTACTTC.

Only a few counts were recorded for this clonotype. This chain connects TRBV28 to TRBJ1-5, with a tentative D call TRBD1 (5 bases). Germline V gene sequence: CDR1 MDHEN, CDR2 SYDVKM. CDR3 length equals 18 residues. Trimming removed 1 base at V and 3 bases at J, with 19 bases between. The CDR3 protein is CASSLSIGGGATNQPQHF. In nucleotides, the CDR3 is TGTGCCAGCAGTTTATCAATTGGGGGAGGAGCAACCAATCAGCCCCAGCATTTT.

This chain joins TRBV7-6 and TRBJ2-2; 11 bases fit TRBD2. V was clipped by 5 bases and J by 5 bases; unmatched bases: 4. The CDR3 spans 15 residues. CDR1 is SGHVS, CDR2 FNYEAQ, per germline. CDR3 amino acids: CASSQRLAGTGELFF. The DNA of the CDR3 is TGTGCCAGCAGCCAAAGACTAGCGGGGACCGGGGAGCTGTTTTTT.

The chain joins TRBV6-5 to TRBJ2-5, with a possible D match to TRBD2 (7 bases). Trimming pared 7 bases from V and 3 bases from J, leaving 18 bases between. Germline CDR1 and CDR2: MNHEY and SVGAGI. The CDR3 runs 15 residues. Here the CDR3 reads CASTLDAGAKETQYF. Written as DNA, the CDR3 is TGTGCCAGCACCCTGGACGCGGGGGCTAAAGAGACCCAGTACTTC.

The genes are TRBV6-2 or TRBV6-3 and TRBJ2-5, with D hard to call. Trimming removed 5 bases from V and 0 bases from J, with 4 bases in between. From germline, CDR1 is MNHEY and CDR2 SVGEGT. CDR3 length: 12 residues. CDR3 protein: CASSNYQETQYF. CDR3 sequence (DNA): TGTGCCAGCAGTAACTACCAAGAGACCCAGTACTTC.

V and J are TRBV25-1 and TRBJ1-4; D remains unclear. Germline V gene data show CDR1 as MGHDK and CDR2 as SYGVNS. The CDR3 loop spans 16 amino acids. V was pared by 10 bases and J by 7 bases, with 25 bases between. CDR3 in DNA: TGTGCCAACTCCGACCGGGCCAAGGTTTCGGGTGAAAAACTGTTTTTT. It codes for CANSDRAKVSGEKLFF.

This clonotype was seen just once. The J gene is TRBJ2-5, the V gene TRBV12-3 or TRBV12-4; D perhaps matches TRBD2 (5 bases). The CDR3 is 14 amino acids. Deletions cut 3 bases from V and 1 base from J, with 9 bases between. Here the CDR3 DNA reads TGTGCCAGCAGTTTCTTCGGGATCCAAGAGACCCAGTACTTC. Amino acid sequence: CASSFFGIQETQYF.

This clonotype was recorded a few times. The J gene is TRBJ2-1, the V gene TRBV11-2, with TRBD2 identical over 10 bases. The CDR3 runs 15 residues. With V trimmed by 5 bases and J by 4 bases, 5 bases remained unmatched. Germline V gene data show CDR1 as SGHAT and CDR2 as FQNNGV. The CDR3 sequence: CASSRPGLAYNEQFF. For the CDR3, the DNA is TGTGCCAGCAGCCGTCCGGGACTAGCGTACAATGAGCAGTTCTTC.

A few counts support this clonotype. J is TRBJ2-1 and V is TRBV7-2, with TRBD2 matching 10 bases. Germline V gives CDR1 SGHTA, CDR2 FQGNSA. There are 15 residues in the CDR3. Trimming took 5 bases from V and 7 from J; bases not matched to a gene: 8. The CDR3 DNA sequence: TGTGCCAGCAGCGCCCTAGCGGGAGTAGGGAATGAGCAGTTCTTC. Translated: CASSALAGVGNEQFF. Together with reference TRBV7-2 and TRBJ2-1, the CDR3 gives the full variable domain: GAGVSQSPSNKVTEKGKDVELRCDPISGHTALYWYRQSLGQGLEFLIYFQGNSAPDKSGLPSDRFSAERTGGSVSTLTIQRTQQEDSAVYLCASSALAGVGNEQFFGPGTRLTVL.

The chain joins TRBV12-5 to TRBJ2-5; TRBD1 matches 7 bases. After removal of 8 bases from V and 3 bases from J, the junction contained 6 bases not matched to a gene. The CDR3 sequence is 13 residues long. The V gene's germline CDR1 is LGHNT and CDR2 FRNRAP. CDR3 amino acids: CASTTGTEETQYF. The DNA for the CDR3 is TGTGCTAGTACCACTGGGACAGAAGAGACCCAGTACTTC.

This chain connects TRBV11-2 to TRBJ2-6; unclear D gene. The CDR3 loop spans 15 amino acids. V lost 8 bases, J lost 0 bases, and 11 bases lay in between. Looked up from germline, CDR1 is SGHAT and CDR2 is FQNNGV. CDR3 in amino acids: CASGVRSSGANVLTF. The CDR3 DNA sequence: TGTGCCAGCGGTGTACGGAGCTCTGGGGCCAACGTCCTGACTTTC.

This chain joins TRBV28 and TRBJ2-7; D possibly corresponds to TRBD1 (6 bases). The germline V gene has CDR1 MDHEN and CDR2 SYDVKM. The V gene lost 5 bases and the J gene lost 6 bases, with 17 bases spanning the gap. CDR3 size: 14 residues. In DNA form, the CDR3 reads TGTGCCAGCAGTGTGACAGGTTTGAGTTCCGAGCAGTACTTC. Its protein product is CASSVTGLSSEQYF.

This chain connects TRBV12-3 or TRBV12-4 to TRBJ1-2, with D hard to call. Trimming cost V 3 bases and J 9 bases, with 14 bases left between them. The CDR3 spans 13 residues. The CDR3 loop is CASSLSAASSYTF. The CDR3 nucleotides read TGTGCCAGCAGTTTGTCGGCAGCTAGTAGCTACACCTTC.

This chain links TRBV10-3 with TRBJ1-6; possibly TRBD1 for D (6 bases). Trimming left V 9 bases short and J 8 bases short, with 17 bases between. CDR3 size: 14 residues. The V gene's germline CDR1 is ENHRY and CDR2 SYGVKD. CDR3 in amino acids: CAIGPGTPHSPLHF. The CDR3 DNA reads as TGTGCCATAGGGCCGGGGACACCTCATTCACCCCTCCACTTT.

This clonotype was counted only a few times. The chain has TRBV20-1 and TRBJ2-4, with D possibly TRBD2 on 6 matching bases. Trimming took 3 bases from V and 1 from J, leaving 16 bases between them. The CDR3 covers 16 residues. The germline V gene encodes CDR1 DFQATT and CDR2 SNEGSKA (reference sequence). This CDR3 is CSARVGLLWAKNIQYF. The CDR3 bases are TGCAGTGCTAGGGTCGGACTACTTTGGGCCAAAAACATTCAGTACTTC.

The V gene is TRBV4-1, the J gene TRBJ2-2, with D possibly being TRBD1 (5 bases). CDR3 length equals 15 residues. Germline loops: CDR1 MGHRA, CDR2 YSYEKL. Trimming stripped 2 bases from V and 6 bases from J, with 13 bases between. CDR3 sequence: CASSQNTGFPGELFF. CDR3 DNA: TGCGCCAGCAGCCAAAACACAGGTTTTCCCGGGGAGCTGTTTTTT.

This clonotype has a handful of counts. The chain joins TRBV28 to TRBJ1-4; D might be TRBD1 (6 bases). This CDR3 has 14 amino acids. V lost 4 bases, J lost 8 bases, and 14 bases lay in between. Germline CDR1 and CDR2: MDHEN and SYDVKM. The CDR3 is CASSSSGGREKLFF. The DNA of the CDR3 is TGTGCCAGCAGTTCGAGTGGGGGGCGAGAAAAACTGTTTTTT.

This clonotype was recorded at least ten times. The chain combines TRBV7-2 with TRBJ2-7, with 11 bases aligning to TRBD2. Germline CDR1 is SGHTA and CDR2 is FQGNSA. Losses at the gene ends were 5 bases for V and 5 bases for J; bases not matched to a gene: 8. The CDR3 runs 15 residues. CDR3 bases: TGTGCCAGCAGCGCAGATAGCGGGGGGGCAGACGAGCAGTACTTC. Its protein product is CASSADSGGADEQYF.